These T cell receptor beta chains were read from a single sample in a study of T-cell reconstitution after alpha-beta-depleted transplantation in children. In TCRdb, the PCR reads were re-called with MiXCR into one record per CDR3 protein. Here the sample spans 250,000 to 300,000 distinct CDR3 sequences, 6% to 10% being singletons. This specimen was peripheral blood, taken 360 days after TCRalphabeta/CD19-depleted stem cell transplant. All receptors come from a female patient between 2 and 15 years old who had a stem cell transplant for Fanconi anemia, so the T cells may come from the graft donor. CDR3s include the opening cysteine and the closing phenylalanine or tryptophan. The D gene is left open where the match is weak. Clone size is given as once, few or many counts, or a class when the clone is expanded.

J | size | D | V | CDR3 | DNA
TRBJ1-2 | few | NA | TRBV4-3 | CASSRSVQHYGYTF | TGCGCCAGCAGCCGGAGTGTTCAGCACTATGGCTACACCTTC
TRBJ1-6 | few | NA | TRBV3-1 | CASSPIPQGIGSPLHF | TGTGCCAGCAGCCCGATTCCGCAGGGAATTGGGTCACCCCTCCACTTT
TRBJ2-1 | many | NA | TRBV5-1 | CASSLSRGMVPAEQFF | TGCGCCAGCAGCTTGAGTAGAGGAATGGTCCCCGCTGAGCAGTTCTTC
TRBJ2-2 | many | NA | TRBV27 | CASSLSIGGANTGELFF | TGTGCCAGCAGTTTATCGATTGGGGGCGCGAACACCGGGGAGCTGTTTTTT
TRBJ2-3 | many | NA | TRBV20-1 | CSAKGGQADTQYF | TGCAGTGCTAAGGGGGGCCAAGCGGATACGCAGTATTTT
TRBJ2-7 | many | TRBD2 | TRBV29-1 | CSVAGLAGVKYEQYF | TGCAGCGTGGCGGGACTAGCGGGAGTAAAATACGAGCAGTACTTC
TRBJ1-2 | many | NA | TRBV6-5 | CASRRGGPDNYGYTF | TGTGCCAGCAGAAGGGGGGGACCTGATAACTATGGCTACACCTTC
TRBJ1-5 | many | TRBD1 | TRBV29-1 | CSVGTGKPQHF | TGCAGCGTTGGGACAGGGAAGCCCCAGCATTTT
TRBJ2-7 | many | NA | TRBV3-1 | CASSLSIYEQYF | TGTGCCAGCAGCCTTTCGATCTACGAGCAGTACTTC
TRBJ2-1 | many | TRBD2 | TRBV4-2 | CASSLRTSGDYNEQFF | TGTGCCAGCAGCCTCAGGACTAGCGGGGACTACAATGAGCAGTTCTTC
TRBJ2-6 | few | TRBD1 | TRBV5-6 | CASSWDRVAGANVLTF | TGTGCCAGCAGCTGGGACAGGGTGGCGGGGGCCAACGTCCTGACTTTC